This T cell receptor beta chain derives from a study of CD8 T cells in ankylosing spondylitis. The study's findings and limits: Among TCR beta sequences, a motif of eight or nine highly homologous variants appeared characteristic of ankylosing spondylitis blood.

In TCRdb, the 5' RACE reads were re-called with MiXCR into one record per CDR3 protein. The repertoire has roughly 490,000 distinct CDR3 sequences, about 5.7% of them found once; the top ten carry around 3.4%. Trimming at V came to 3 bases and at J to 8 bases, leaving 7 bases not matched to a gene. There are 14 residues in the CDR3. Germline values: CDR1 MDHEN, CDR2 SYDVKM. Worth noting for this clonotype: The antigen is not known.

The TCR was taken from a male donor with ankylosing spondylitis. Sequencing was performed on blood, either unsorted or a sorted T cell fraction (not recorded which). V is TRBV28 and J is TRBJ2-3; 8 nucleotides align to TRBD1. CDR3 residues: CASSFDQGASTQYF. CDR3 bases: TGTGCCAGCAGTTTCGACCAGGGGGCAAGTACGCAGTATTTT.